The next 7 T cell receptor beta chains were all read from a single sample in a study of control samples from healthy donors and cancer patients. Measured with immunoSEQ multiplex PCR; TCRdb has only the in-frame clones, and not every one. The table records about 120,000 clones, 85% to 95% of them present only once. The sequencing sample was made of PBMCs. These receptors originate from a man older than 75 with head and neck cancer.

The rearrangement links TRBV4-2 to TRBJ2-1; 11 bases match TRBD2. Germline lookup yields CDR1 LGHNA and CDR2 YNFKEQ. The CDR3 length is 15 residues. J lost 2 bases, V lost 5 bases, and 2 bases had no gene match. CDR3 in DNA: TGTGCCAGCAGCAGGACTAGCGGGCCCTACAATGAGCAGTTCTTC. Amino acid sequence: CASSRTSGPYNEQFF.

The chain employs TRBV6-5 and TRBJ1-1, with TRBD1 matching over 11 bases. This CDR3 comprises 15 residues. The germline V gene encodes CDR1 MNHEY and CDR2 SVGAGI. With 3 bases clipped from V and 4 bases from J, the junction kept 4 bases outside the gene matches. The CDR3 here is CASSYQGQGATEAFF. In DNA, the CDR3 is TGTGCCAGCAGTTATCAAGGACAGGGGGCCACTGAAGCTTTCTTT.

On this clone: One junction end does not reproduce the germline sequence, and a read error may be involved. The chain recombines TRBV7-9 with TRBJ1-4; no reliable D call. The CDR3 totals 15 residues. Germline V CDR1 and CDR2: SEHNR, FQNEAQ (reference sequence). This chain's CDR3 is CASSLSLGGNEELFF. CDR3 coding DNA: TGTGCCAGCAGCTTAAGTTTAGGCGGAAATGAAGAACTGTTTTTT.

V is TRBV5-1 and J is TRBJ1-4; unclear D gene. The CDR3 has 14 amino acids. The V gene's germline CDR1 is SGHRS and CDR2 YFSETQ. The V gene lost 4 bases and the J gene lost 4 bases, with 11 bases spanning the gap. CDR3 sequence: CASSTAGLNEKLFF. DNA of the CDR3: TGCGCCAGCAGCACGGCGGGCCTTAATGAAAAACTGTTTTTT.

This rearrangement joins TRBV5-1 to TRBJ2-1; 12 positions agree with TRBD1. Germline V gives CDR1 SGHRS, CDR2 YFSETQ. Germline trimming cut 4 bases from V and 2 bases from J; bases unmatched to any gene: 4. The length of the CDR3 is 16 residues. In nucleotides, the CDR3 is TGCGCCAGCAGCCATCGGGACAGGGGGCCCTACAATGAGCAGTTCTTC. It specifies CASSHRDRGPYNEQFF.

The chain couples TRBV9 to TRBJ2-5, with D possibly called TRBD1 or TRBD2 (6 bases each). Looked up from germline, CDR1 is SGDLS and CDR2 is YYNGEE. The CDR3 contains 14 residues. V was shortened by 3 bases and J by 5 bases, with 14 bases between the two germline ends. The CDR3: CASSGPIGGETQYF. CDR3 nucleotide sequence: TGTGCCAGCAGCGGACCCATAGGGGGGGAGACCCAGTACTTC.

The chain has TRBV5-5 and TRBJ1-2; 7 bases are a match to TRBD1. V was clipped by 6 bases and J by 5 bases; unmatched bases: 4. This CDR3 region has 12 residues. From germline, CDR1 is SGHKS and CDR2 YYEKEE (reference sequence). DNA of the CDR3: TGTGCCAGCACCCTGACAGGGTATGGCTACACCTTC. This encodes CASTLTGYGYTF.